This T cell receptor (beta chain) stems from a study of tumor and adjacent non-tumor tissue in lung cancer. Study-wide points: Patients with more diverse tumor TCRs had worse survival.

The template was RNA from unsorted bulk tissue. This CDR3 has 12 residues. Per the germline V gene, CDR1 is SGHAT and CDR2 is FQNNGV. Three rounds of nested PCR, following a modified ARM-PCR protocol, produced the TCRbeta library. TCRdb reprocessed the multiplex PCR reads via MiXCR and lists one record per CDR3 protein. The sample consists of roughly 200,000 distinct CDR3 sequences, 70% to 75% of them appearing once. About this clonotype itself: What it binds is unknown. At one end, the junction sequence differs from germline, possibly due to a read error.

The V and J genes are TRBV11-2 and TRBJ2-3; D is ambiguous. What was sequenced was lung tumor tissue. The sequence came from a man in his 60s with non-small cell lung cancer. This chain's CDR3 is CANSPSTDTQYF. In DNA, the CDR3 is TGTGCCAACAGCCCAAGCACAGATACGCAGTATTTT.